Listed here are 9 T cell receptor beta chains from one sample, sequenced in a study of beta chain features in type 1 diabetes. Isolated RNA was reverse transcribed in full, so expressed TCRB transcripts were sequenced. Produced via immunoSEQ multiplex PCR; TCRdb's table is partial and in-frame only. The profile shows fewer than 900,000 clones, 17% of them singletons. The sequencing input was naive CD4+ T cells from blood. The receptors were sampled from a woman under 30 in good health.

V usage is TRBV29-1 and J usage is TRBJ2-3, with 8 bases fitting TRBD1. The CDR3 is 17 amino acids. CDR1 and CDR2 from the germline V gene are SQVTM and ANQGSEA. V gave up 6 bases and J gave up 3 bases; unmatched junction bases: 17. CDR3 nucleotides: TGCAGCGTCGGGGTCCTCGGCAGGGGGCAATGGACAGATACGCAGTATTTT. Protein product: CSVGVLGRGQWTDTQYF.

The DNA for the CDR3 is TGCGCCAGCAGCGGGAAGGACAGGGTATGGACCCAGTACTTC. Protein product: CASSGKDRVWTQYF. The chain couples TRBV5-1 to TRBJ2-5; 8 nucleotides align to TRBD1. J gave up 7 bases and V 4 bases, and 9 bases lay outside the gene matches. This CDR3 spans 14 amino acids. The germline V gene encodes CDR1 SGHRS and CDR2 YFSETQ.

This clone was detected a few times. This chain links TRBV6-1 with TRBJ2-6; 8 bases fit TRBD2. The CDR3 has 15 amino acids. Germline V CDR1 and CDR2: MNHNS, SASEGT. Germline trimming cut 6 bases from V and 4 bases from J; bases unmatched to any gene: 5. CDR3 residues: CASSAPGGGANVLTF. The DNA for the CDR3 is TGTGCCAGCAGCGCTCCGGGAGGGGGGGCCAACGTCCTGACTTTC.

This clone was picked up a small number of times. The rearrangement joins TRBV23-1 to TRBJ2-5, with TRBD2 matching over 7 bases. TRBV23-1 is recorded as an ORF, its role being uncertain. CDR3 length equals 19 residues. V gave up 1 base and J gave up 1 base; unmatched junction bases: 15. The CDR3 sequence is CASSQCGVDPGGVQETQYF. The CDR3 nucleotides read TGCGCCAGCAGTCAATGCGGAGTGGACCCTGGGGGGGTCCAAGAGACCCAGTACTTC.

This clone has at least ten counts. This chain uses TRBV10-3 with TRBJ2-1; 8 nucleotides match TRBD2. The CDR3 covers 15 residues. Germline CDR1 and CDR2: ENHRY and SYGVKD. V gave up 8 bases and J gave up 9 bases; unmatched junction bases: 15. CDR3 protein: CAIGAWSGGESEQFF. As DNA, the CDR3 is TGTGCCATCGGGGCGTGGAGCGGGGGTGAAAGTGAGCAGTTCTTC.

The chain is built from TRBV15 and TRBJ2-5; 8 bases map to TRBD2. The germline V gene has CDR1 LNHNV and CDR2 YYDKDF (reference sequence). The CDR3 spans 16 residues. Germline trimming cut 1 base from V and 5 bases from J; bases unmatched to any gene: 9. CDR3 sequence (DNA): TGTGCCACCAGCAGAGGGTCGGTAGCGGGAAGGGAGACCCAGTACTTC. It codes for CATSRGSVAGRETQYF.

The chain has TRBV7-2 and TRBJ2-7; D possibly corresponds to TRBD1 (6 bases). CDR1 is SGHTA, CDR2 FQGNSA, per germline. The CDR3 is 16 amino acids. The ends were cut back, 1 base at V and 2 bases at J, with 15 bases in the middle. This CDR3 is CASSLVGGLPTYEQYF. Here the CDR3 DNA reads TGTGCCAGCAGCTTAGTTGGGGGCCTCCCTACCTACGAGCAGTACTTC.

The chain joins TRBV29-1 to TRBJ2-1, with no clear D. CDR3 length equals 14 residues. Between the trimmed V and J ends, which lost 4 bases and 5 bases, there was a span of 15 bases. Germline V CDR1 and CDR2: SQVTM, ANQGSEA. CDR3 sequence (DNA): TGCAGCGTTGTCCCATGGAGTAGAAACAATGAGCAGTTCTTC. It specifies CSVVPWSRNNEQFF.

V is TRBV28 and J is TRBJ2-6; D gene unclear. CDR1 MDHEN and CDR2 SYDVKM come from the germline V gene. The CDR3 is made up of 14 amino acids. V was cut by 6 bases and J by 1 base, with 7 bases left in between. In DNA form, the CDR3 reads TGTGCCAGCAGCCTCCGTTCTGGGGCCAACGTCCTGACTTTC. Translating it yields CASSLRSGANVLTF.